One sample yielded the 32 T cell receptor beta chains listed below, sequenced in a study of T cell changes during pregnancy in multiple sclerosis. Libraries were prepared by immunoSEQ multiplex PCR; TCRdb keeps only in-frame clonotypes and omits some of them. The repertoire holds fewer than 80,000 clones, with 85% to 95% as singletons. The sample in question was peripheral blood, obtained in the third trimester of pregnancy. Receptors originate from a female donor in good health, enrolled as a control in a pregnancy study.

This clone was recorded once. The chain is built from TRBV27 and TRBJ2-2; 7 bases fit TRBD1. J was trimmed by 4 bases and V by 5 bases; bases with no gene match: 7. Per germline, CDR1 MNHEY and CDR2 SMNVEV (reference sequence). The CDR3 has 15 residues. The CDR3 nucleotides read TGTGCCAGCAGTCCGGGACAGCGAACCACCGGGGAGCTGTTTTTT. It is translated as CASSPGQRTTGELFF.

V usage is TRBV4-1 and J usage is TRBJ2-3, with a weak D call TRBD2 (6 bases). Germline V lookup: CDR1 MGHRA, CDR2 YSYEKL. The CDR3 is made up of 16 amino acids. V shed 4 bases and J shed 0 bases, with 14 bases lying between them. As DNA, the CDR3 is TGCGCCAGCAGCCGTACTACCGGGACTAGCACAGATACGCAGTATTTT. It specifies CASSRTTGTSTDTQYF.

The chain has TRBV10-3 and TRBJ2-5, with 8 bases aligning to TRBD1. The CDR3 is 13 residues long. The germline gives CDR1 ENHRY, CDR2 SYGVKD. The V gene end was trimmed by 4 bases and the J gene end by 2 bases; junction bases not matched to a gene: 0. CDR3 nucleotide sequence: TGTGCCATCAGTGGACAGGGGCAAGAGACCCAGTACTTC. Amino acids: CAISGQGQETQYF.

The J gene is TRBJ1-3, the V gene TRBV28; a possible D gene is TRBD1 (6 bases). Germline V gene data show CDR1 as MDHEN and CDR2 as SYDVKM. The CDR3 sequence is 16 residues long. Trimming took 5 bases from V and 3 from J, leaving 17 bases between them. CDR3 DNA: TGTGCCAGCAGTCTAGGGGGAATTGAAATTGGAAACACCATATATTTT. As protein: CASSLGGIEIGNTIYF.

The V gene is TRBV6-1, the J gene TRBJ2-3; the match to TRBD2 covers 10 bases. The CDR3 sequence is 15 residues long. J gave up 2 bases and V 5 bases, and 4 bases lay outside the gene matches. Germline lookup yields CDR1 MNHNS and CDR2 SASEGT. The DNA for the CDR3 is TGTGCCAGCAGTCAGACTAGCGGGTACACAGATACGCAGTATTTT. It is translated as CASSQTSGYTDTQYF.

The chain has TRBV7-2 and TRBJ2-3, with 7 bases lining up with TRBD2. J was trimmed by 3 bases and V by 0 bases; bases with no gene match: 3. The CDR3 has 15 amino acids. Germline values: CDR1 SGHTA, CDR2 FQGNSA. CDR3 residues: CASSLASSGTDTQYF. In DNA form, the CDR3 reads TGTGCCAGCAGCTTAGCGTCTAGCGGAACAGATACGCAGTATTTT.

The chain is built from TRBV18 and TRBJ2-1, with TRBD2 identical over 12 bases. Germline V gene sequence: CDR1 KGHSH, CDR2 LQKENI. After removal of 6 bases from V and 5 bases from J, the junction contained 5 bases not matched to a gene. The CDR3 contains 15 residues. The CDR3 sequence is CASSRLAGVHNEQFF. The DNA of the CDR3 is TGTGCCAGCTCTCGACTAGCGGGAGTCCACAATGAGCAGTTCTTC.

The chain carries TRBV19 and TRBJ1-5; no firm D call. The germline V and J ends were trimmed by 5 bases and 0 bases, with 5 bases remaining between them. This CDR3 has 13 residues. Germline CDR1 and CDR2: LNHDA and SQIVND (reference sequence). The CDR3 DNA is TGTGCCAGTAGTCCTAATAGCAATCAGCCCCAGCATTTT. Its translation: CASSPNSNQPQHF.

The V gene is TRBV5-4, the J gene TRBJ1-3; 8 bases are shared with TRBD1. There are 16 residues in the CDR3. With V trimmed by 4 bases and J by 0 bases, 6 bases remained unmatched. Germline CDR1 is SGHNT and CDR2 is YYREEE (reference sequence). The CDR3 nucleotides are TGTGCCAGCAGCCGAGGACAGGGCCTCTCTGGAAACACCATATATTTT. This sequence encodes CASSRGQGLSGNTIYF. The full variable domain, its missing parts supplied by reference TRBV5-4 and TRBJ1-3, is ETGVTQSPTHLIKTRGQQVTLRCSSQSGHNTVSWYQQALGQGPQFIFQYYREEENGRGNFPPRFSGLQFPNYSSELNVNALELDDSALYLCASSRGQGLSGNTIYFGEGSWLTVV.

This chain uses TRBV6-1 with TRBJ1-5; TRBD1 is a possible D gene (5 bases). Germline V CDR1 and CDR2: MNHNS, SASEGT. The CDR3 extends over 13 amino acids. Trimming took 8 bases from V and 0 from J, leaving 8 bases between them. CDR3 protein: CASGRGSNQPQHF. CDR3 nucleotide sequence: TGTGCCAGCGGTAGGGGTAGCAATCAGCCCCAGCATTTT.

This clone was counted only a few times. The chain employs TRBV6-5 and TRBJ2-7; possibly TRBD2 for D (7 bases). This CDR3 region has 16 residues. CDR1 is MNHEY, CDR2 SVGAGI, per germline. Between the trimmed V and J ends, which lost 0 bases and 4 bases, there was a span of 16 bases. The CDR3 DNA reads TGTGCCAGCAGTTACTCGGGGGCGGGGGTTATGTACGAGCAGTACTTC. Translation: CASSYSGAGVMYEQYF.

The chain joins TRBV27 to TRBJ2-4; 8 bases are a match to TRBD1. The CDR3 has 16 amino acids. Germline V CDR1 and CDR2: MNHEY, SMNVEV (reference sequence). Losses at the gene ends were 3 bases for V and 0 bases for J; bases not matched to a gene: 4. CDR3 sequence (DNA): TGTGCCAGCAGTTTGGGCGACAGGGGAGCCAAAAACATTCAGTACTTC. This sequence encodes CASSLGDRGAKNIQYF.

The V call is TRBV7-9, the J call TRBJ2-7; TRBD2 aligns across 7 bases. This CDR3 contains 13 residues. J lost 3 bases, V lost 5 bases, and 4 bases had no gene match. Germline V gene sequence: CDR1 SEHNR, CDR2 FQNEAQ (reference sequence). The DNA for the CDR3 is TGTGCCAGCAGCAGCCGGGACTACTACGAGCAGTACTTC. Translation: CASSSRDYYEQYF.

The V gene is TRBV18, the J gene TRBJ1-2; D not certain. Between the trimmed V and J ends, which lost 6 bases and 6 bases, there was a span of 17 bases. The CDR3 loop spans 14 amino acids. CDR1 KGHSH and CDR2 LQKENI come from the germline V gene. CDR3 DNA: TGTGCCAGCTCCCCTATGGAGCGCTACGATGGCTACACCTTC. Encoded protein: CASSPMERYDGYTF.

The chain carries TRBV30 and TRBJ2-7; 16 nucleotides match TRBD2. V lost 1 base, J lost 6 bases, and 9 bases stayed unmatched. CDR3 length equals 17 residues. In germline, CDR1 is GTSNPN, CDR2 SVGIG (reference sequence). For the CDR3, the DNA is TGTGCCTGGAGTGACGGGACTAGCGGGAGGGTGGGTGGCGAGCAGTACTTC. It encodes CAWSDGTSGRVGGEQYF. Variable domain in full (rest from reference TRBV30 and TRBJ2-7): SQTIHQWPATLVQPVGSPLSLECTVEGTSNPNLYWYRQAAGRGLQLLFYSVGIGQISSEVPQNLSASRPQDRQFILSSKKLLLSDSGFYLCAWSDGTSGRVGGEQYFGPGTRLTVT.

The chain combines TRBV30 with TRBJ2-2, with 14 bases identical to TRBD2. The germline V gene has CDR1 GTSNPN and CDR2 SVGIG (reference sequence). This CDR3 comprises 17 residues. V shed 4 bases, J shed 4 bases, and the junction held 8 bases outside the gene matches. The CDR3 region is CAWTPGLAGVVTGELFF. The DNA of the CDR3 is TGTGCCTGGACCCCGGGACTAGCGGGAGTTGTCACCGGGGAGCTGTTTTTT.

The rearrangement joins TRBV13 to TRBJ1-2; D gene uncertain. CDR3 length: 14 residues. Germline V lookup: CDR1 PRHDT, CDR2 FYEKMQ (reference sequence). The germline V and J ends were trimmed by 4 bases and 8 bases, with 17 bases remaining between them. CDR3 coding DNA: TGTGCCAGCAGCTGGGCTGGGGTCAGAGGGGGCTACACCTTC. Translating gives CASSWAGVRGGYTF.

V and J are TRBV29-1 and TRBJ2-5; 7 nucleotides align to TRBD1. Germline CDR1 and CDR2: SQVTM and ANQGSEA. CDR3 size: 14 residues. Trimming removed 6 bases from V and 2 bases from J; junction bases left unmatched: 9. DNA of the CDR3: TGCAGCGTGAACGGACAGGAGACTCAAGAGACCCAGTACTTC. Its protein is CSVNGQETQETQYF. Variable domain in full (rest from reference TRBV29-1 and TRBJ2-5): SAVISQKPSRDICQRGTSLTIQCQVDSQVTMMFWYRQQPGQSLTLIATANQGSEATYESGFVIDKFPISRPNLTFSTLTVSNMSPEDSSIYLCSVNGQETQETQYFGPGTRLLVL.

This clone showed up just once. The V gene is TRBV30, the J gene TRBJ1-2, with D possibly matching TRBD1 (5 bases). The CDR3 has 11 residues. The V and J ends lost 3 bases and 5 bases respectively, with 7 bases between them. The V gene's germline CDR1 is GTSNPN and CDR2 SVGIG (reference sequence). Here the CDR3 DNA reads TGTGCCTGGAGGGGGGGATATGGCTACACCTTC. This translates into CAWRGGYGYTF.

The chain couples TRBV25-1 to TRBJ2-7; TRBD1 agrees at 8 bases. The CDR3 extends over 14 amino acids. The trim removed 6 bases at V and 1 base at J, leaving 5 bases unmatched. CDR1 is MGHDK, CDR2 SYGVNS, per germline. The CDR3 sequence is CASRAGTGSYEQYF. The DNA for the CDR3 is TGTGCCAGCAGAGCCGGGACAGGATCCTACGAGCAGTACTTC.

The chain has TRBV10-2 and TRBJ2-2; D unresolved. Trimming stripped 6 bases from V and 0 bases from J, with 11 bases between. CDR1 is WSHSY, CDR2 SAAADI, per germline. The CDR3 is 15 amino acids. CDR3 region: CASRDRSTNTGELFF. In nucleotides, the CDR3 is TGCGCCAGCAGAGACCGGAGTACGAACACCGGGGAGCTGTTTTTT.

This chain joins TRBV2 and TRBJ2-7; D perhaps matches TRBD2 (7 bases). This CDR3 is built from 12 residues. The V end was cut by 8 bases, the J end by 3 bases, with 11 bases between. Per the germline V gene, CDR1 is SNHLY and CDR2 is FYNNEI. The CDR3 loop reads CASRGGGYEQYF. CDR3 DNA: TGTGCCAGCCGAGGGGGGGGCTACGAGCAGTACTTC.

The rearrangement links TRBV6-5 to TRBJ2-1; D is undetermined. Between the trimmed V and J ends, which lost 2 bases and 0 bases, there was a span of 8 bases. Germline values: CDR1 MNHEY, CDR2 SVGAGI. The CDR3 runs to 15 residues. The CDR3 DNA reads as TGTGCCAGCAGTTACCCGCACGGCTCCTACAATGAGCAGTTCTTC. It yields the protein CASSYPHGSYNEQFF.

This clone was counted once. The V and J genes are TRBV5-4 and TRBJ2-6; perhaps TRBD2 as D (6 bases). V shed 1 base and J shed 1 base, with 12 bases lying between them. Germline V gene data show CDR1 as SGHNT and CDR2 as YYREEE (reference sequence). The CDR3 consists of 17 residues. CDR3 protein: CASSLRGAGSGANVLTF. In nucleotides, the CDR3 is TGTGCCAGCAGCTTGCGTGGGGCGGGGTCTGGGGCCAACGTCCTGACTTTC.

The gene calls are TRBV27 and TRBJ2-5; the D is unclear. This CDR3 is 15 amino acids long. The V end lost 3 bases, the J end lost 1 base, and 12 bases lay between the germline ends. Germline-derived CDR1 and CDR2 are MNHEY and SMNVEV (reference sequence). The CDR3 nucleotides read TGTGCCAGCAGTTTGGGCGCCCTGACCCAAGAGACCCAGTACTTC. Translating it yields CASSLGALTQETQYF.

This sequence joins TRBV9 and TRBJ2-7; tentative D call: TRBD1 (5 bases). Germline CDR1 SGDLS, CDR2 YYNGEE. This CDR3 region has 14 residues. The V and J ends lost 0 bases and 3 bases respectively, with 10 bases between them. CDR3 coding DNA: TGTGCCAGCAGCGTAGGGGGCCTTAGCTACGAGCAGTACTTC. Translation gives CASSVGGLSYEQYF. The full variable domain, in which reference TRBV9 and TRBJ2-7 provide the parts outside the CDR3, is DSGVTQTPKHLITATGQRVTLRCSPRSGDLSVYWYQQSLDQGLQFLIQYYNGEERAKGNILERFSAQQFPDLHSELNLSSLELGDSALYFCASSVGGLSYEQYFGPGTRLTVT.

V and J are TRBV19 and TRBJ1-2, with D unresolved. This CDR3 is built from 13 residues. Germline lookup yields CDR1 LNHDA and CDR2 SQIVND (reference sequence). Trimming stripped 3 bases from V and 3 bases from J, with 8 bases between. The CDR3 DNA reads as TGTGCCAGTAGTATCGTCGGGGACTATGGCTACACCTTC. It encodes CASSIVGDYGYTF.

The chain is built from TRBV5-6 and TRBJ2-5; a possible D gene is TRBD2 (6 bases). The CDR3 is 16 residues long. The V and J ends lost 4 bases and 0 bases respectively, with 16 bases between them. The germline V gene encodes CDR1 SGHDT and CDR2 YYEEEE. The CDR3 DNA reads TGTGCCAGCAGCCCGCAATTGGAGCGGGACCAAGAGACCCAGTACTTC. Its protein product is CASSPQLERDQETQYF.

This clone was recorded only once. DNA for the CDR3: TGTGCCAGCAGCCCAACCCAGGGTAGGGTTCCGAACACCGGGGAGCTGTTTTTT. The encoded protein is CASSPTQGRVPNTGELFF. The genes are TRBV28 and TRBJ2-2; TRBD1 is a possible D gene (5 bases). The CDR3 sequence is 18 residues long. Germline assignment: CDR1 MDHEN and CDR2 SYDVKM. V dropped 6 bases and J dropped 0 bases, with 20 bases sitting between them.

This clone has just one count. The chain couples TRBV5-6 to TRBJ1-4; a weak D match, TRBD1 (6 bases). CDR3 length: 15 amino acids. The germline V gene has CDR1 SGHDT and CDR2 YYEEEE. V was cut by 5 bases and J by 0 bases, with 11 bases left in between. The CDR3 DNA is TGTGCCAGCAGTGAAAAGGGGGCAACTAATGAAAAACTGTTTTTT. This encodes CASSEKGATNEKLFF.

The CDR3 DNA follows: TGTGCCAGCGTCTCTAGCGGGACCGGGGAGCTGTTTTTT. This sequence encodes CASVSSGTGELFF. V usage is TRBV2 and J usage is TRBJ2-2; 8 bases line up with TRBD2. With V trimmed by 8 bases and J by 5 bases, 4 bases remained unmatched. CDR1 is SNHLY and CDR2 is FYNNEI in the germline V gene. The CDR3 totals 13 residues.

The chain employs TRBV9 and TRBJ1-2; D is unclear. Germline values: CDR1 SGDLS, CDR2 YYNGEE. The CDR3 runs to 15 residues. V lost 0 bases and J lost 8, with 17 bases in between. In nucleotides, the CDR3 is TGTGCCAGCAGCGTAGCCGGACTCTCACGGGTAGGCTACACCTTC. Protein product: CASSVAGLSRVGYTF.